This entry lists 7 T cell receptor beta chains sequenced from one sample in a study of cytomegalovirus exposure and HLA in healthy donors. Method: immunoSEQ multiplex PCR; TCRdb's copy keeps in-frame clones and lacks some. Seen here are 150,000 to 200,000 clones, 89% observed once, and the top ten hold 4.2%. The sequenced material came from PBMCs. Receptors were obtained from a man aged 18 to 29 in good health and CMV-seropositive.

The rearrangement uses TRBV19 and TRBJ2-7; 9 bases are a match to TRBD1. This CDR3 is 15 amino acids long. The ends lost 5 bases at V and 2 bases at J; junction bases unmatched: 7. Germline-derived CDR1 and CDR2 are LNHDA and SQIVND (reference sequence). The CDR3 coding sequence is TGTGCCAGTAGTGCAAACACAGGGGGCACCTACGAGCAGTACTTC. This sequence encodes CASSANTGGTYEQYF. Variable domain in full (rest from reference TRBV19 and TRBJ2-7): DGGITQSPKYLFRKEGQNVTLSCEQNLNHDAMYWYRQDPGQGLRLIYYSQIVNDFQKGDIAEGYSVSREKKESFPLTVTSAQKNPTAFYLCASSANTGGTYEQYFGPGTRLTVT.

The chain carries TRBV2 and TRBJ1-5; D is perhaps TRBD1 (6 bases). CDR1 and CDR2 from the germline V gene are SNHLY and FYNNEI. The CDR3 is made up of 16 amino acids. V lost 7 bases and J 4 bases, leaving 20 bases between the germline ends. The CDR3 is CASKLFRTADNQPQHF. Written as DNA, the CDR3 is TGTGCCAGCAAGTTGTTTCGGACAGCCGATAATCAGCCCCAGCATTTT.

The CDR3 region is CASSVASDRGKAFF. The CDR3 region has the DNA TGTGCCAGCAGCGTAGCTTCGGACAGGGGTAAGGCTTTCTTT. The rearrangement uses TRBV9 and TRBJ1-1; 9 bases are shared with TRBD1. V shed 0 bases and J 11 bases; nucleotides not matched to a gene: 8. Germline CDR1 reads SGDLS; CDR2 reads YYNGEE. This CDR3 comprises 14 residues.

The rearrangement uses TRBV2 and TRBJ2-1; D is perhaps TRBD2 (7 bases). V shed 6 bases and J shed 8 bases, with 14 bases lying between them. The germline V gene has CDR1 SNHLY and CDR2 FYNNEI. The CDR3 is made up of 13 amino acids. The CDR3 loop reads CASRGGLAHEQFF. As DNA, the CDR3 is TGTGCCAGCAGGGGGGGGCTAGCGCATGAGCAGTTCTTC.

This sequence joins TRBV18 and TRBJ2-1; 10 bases line up with TRBD2. CDR3 length: 15 amino acids. Trimming cost V 6 bases and J 7 bases; bases outside gene matches: 9. The germline gives CDR1 KGHSH, CDR2 LQKENI. CDR3 protein: CASSPGTSELNEQFF. CDR3 nucleotides: TGTGCCAGCTCCCCCGGGACTAGCGAGTTAAATGAGCAGTTCTTC.

The V gene is TRBV19, the J gene TRBJ2-7; 9 nucleotides match TRBD1. The CDR3 runs to 14 residues. The J segment lost 2 bases and the V segment lost 5 bases, leaving 4 bases of the junction unmatched. Germline CDR1 and CDR2: LNHDA and SQIVND (reference sequence). The CDR3 loop is CASSPRDRAYEQYF. In DNA form, the CDR3 reads TGTGCCAGTAGTCCACGGGACAGGGCCTACGAGCAGTACTTC.

The V and J genes are TRBV30 and TRBJ2-5, with D perhaps TRBD1 (6 bases). The V end lost 0 bases, the J end lost 5 bases, and 22 bases lay between the germline ends. The length of the CDR3 is 17 residues. Germline loops: CDR1 GTSNPN, CDR2 SVGIG (reference sequence). The CDR3 DNA reads as TGTGCCTGGAGTGTAAAGATGAGTAACAGGGTGGTGGAGACCCAGTACTTC. It translates to CAWSVKMSNRVVETQYF.